The 28 T cell receptor beta chains given below trace back to one sample, sequenced in a study of regulatory T cells in long-lasting Graves disease. Relying on iRepertoire HTBI primers and Arm-PCR of CDR3 regions, the team built TCR beta libraries. One entry per CDR3 protein results from TCRdb running MiXCR on the multiplex PCR reads. Found here are some 430,000 distinct CDR3 sequences, about a fifth of them singletons; the top ten hold roughly 7%. Noted time point: persistent/refractory GD, antithyroid drugs over 5 years with positive TRAb. Extracted PBMC RNA gave rise to the TCR library. This specimen consisted of peripheral blood mononuclear cells (PBMCs), obtained when the disease was refractory, from a patient treated with antithyroid drugs. All receptors come from a female donor with Graves disease.

This clonotype has ten or more counts. This chain joins TRBV2 and TRBJ2-7; 7 bases map to TRBD1. Germline CDR1 SNHLY, CDR2 FYNNEI. The CDR3 is made up of 11 amino acids. J lost 7 bases, V lost 4 bases, and 1 base had no gene match. The CDR3 loop reads CASSVQGEQYF. In DNA, the CDR3 is TGTGCCAGCAGTGTACAGGGGGAGCAGTACTTC.

This chain connects TRBV27 to TRBJ1-1; the D gene is possibly TRBD1 (5 bases). The germline V gene has CDR1 MNHEY and CDR2 SMNVEV (reference sequence). This CDR3 region has 12 residues. Deletions cut 6 bases from V and 5 bases from J, with 10 bases between. Here the CDR3 DNA reads TGTGCCAGCAGGCAGGGTGGGACTGAAGCTTTCTTT. Translation gives CASRQGGTEAFF.

This clonotype was observed a handful of times. The CDR3 DNA reads TGCGCCAGCAGCCGGGGACTTTCGACTGAAGCTTTCTTT. Translating gives CASSRGLSTEAFF. The chain joins TRBV5-1 to TRBJ1-1; a possible D gene is TRBD1 (5 bases). CDR1 is SGHRS and CDR2 is YFSETQ in the germline V gene. Trimming took off 4 bases at V and 5 bases at J, with 12 bases between the two ends. This CDR3 is built from 13 residues.

This clonotype occurred many times. This chain links TRBV6-1 with TRBJ1-2; D not resolved. V was cut by 7 bases and J by 1 base, with 16 bases left in between. Germline V gene data show CDR1 as MNHNS and CDR2 as SASEGT. This CDR3 region has 15 residues. This chain's CDR3 is CASNPPGSSNYGYTF. In DNA form, the CDR3 reads TGTGCCAGCAACCCCCCCGGCAGCAGTAACTATGGCTACACCTTC.

About this clonotype itself: A much more abundant neighbour one base away suggests this may be a read error. This likely comes from a read error, as the CDR3 has no conserved phenylalanine or tryptophan at its end. Because the CDR3's place on the DNA is in doubt, the DNA is left out and the CDR3 is given as listed by TCRdb. The chain links TRBV7-2 to TRBJ2-5; the table gives TRBD1 as D, unverified against the DNA. The CDR3 is 12 residues long, counting both termini. Germline values: CDR1 SGHTA, CDR2 FQGNSA. The CDR3 reads CASSSCGGHSIY.

This clonotype came up many times. This rearrangement joins TRBV2 to TRBJ1-5, with D uncertain. Trimming cost V 5 bases and J 0 bases, with 8 bases left between them. The CDR3 is 14 residues long. The germline gives CDR1 SNHLY, CDR2 FYNNEI. The CDR3 DNA reads TGTGCCAGCAGTCAATCCTTTAGCAATCAGCCCCAGCATTTT. It yields the protein CASSQSFSNQPQHF.

This chain joins TRBV24-1 and TRBJ2-2; D ambiguous. Germline CDR1 is KGHDR and CDR2 is SFDVKD. Trimming stripped 7 bases from V and 4 bases from J, with 6 bases between. The CDR3 length is 12 residues. CDR3 DNA sequence: TGTGCCACCAGCGAATTCACCGGGGAGCTGTTTTTT. It is translated as CATSEFTGELFF.

This clonotype was counted only a few times. This sequence joins TRBV7-2 and TRBJ2-1, with TRBD1 identical over 9 bases. The junction had 0 bases not matched to a gene; V was cut back by 3 bases and J by 0 bases. The CDR3 contains 15 residues. Germline CDR1 reads SGHTA; CDR2 reads FQGNSA. CDR3 loop: CASSLDRGSYNEQFF. CDR3 bases: TGTGCCAGCAGCTTGGACAGGGGCTCCTACAATGAGCAGTTCTTC. Based on the CDR3 plus reference TRBV7-2 and TRBJ2-1, the full variable domain is GAGVSQSPSNKVTEKGKDVELRCDPISGHTALYWYRQSLGQGLEFLIYFQGNSAPDKSGLPSDRFSAERTGGSVSTLTIQRTQQEDSAVYLCASSLDRGSYNEQFFGPGTRLTVL.

This clonotype was seen a handful of times. V usage is TRBV20-1 and J usage is TRBJ1-2, with unresolved D. This CDR3 has 13 residues. In germline, CDR1 is DFQATT, CDR2 SNEGSKA (reference sequence). Trimming shortened V by 2 bases and J by 4 bases, and 11 bases separated the two germline ends. For the CDR3, the DNA is TGCAGTGCTAGACGGAATAATCTCTATGGCTACACCTTC. Translated, it gives CSARRNNLYGYTF.

This clonotype was counted at least ten times. This sequence joins TRBV28 and TRBJ1-2, with D maybe TRBD1 (5 bases). The ends were cut back, 5 bases at V and 2 bases at J, with 18 bases in the middle. In germline, CDR1 is MDHEN, CDR2 SYDVKM. The CDR3 is 16 residues long. In nucleotides, the CDR3 is TGTGCCAGCAGTACCTCCGGCCGGGGCTTAAACTATGGCTACACCTTC. As protein: CASSTSGRGLNYGYTF.

This sequence joins TRBV19 and TRBJ2-2, with D perhaps being TRBD1 or TRBD2 (5 bases each). CDR3 length: 15 amino acids. From germline, CDR1 is LNHDA and CDR2 SQIVND (reference sequence). V lost 7 bases, J lost 7 bases, and 19 bases lay in between. In DNA, the CDR3 is TGTGCCAGTACCAAGTGGGGGAAAGGGAACGGGGAGCTGTTTTTT. This gives the protein CASTKWGKGNGELFF.

This clonotype appeared many times. The V and J genes are TRBV6-1 and TRBJ1-1; D is undetermined. V was clipped by 7 bases and J by 4 bases, with 13 bases between them. CDR3 length: 13 amino acids. Germline lookup yields CDR1 MNHNS and CDR2 SASEGT. CDR3 coding DNA: TGTGCCAGCACCTTGACCTGGGGCACTGAAGCTTTCTTT. Translating gives CASTLTWGTEAFF.

This chain joins TRBV20-1 and TRBJ1-2, with 7 bases aligning to TRBD1. The CDR3 covers 15 residues. The V gene end was trimmed by 5 bases and the J gene end by 4 bases; junction bases not matched to a gene: 13. Germline CDR1 DFQATT, CDR2 SNEGSKA (reference sequence). CDR3 sequence: CSARLPSTGFYGYTF. The CDR3 DNA reads as TGCAGTGCTCGACTACCCTCGACAGGGTTCTATGGCTACACCTTC.

This clonotype was seen many times. The V and J genes are TRBV12-3 or TRBV12-4 and TRBJ1-6; D uncertain. V dropped 5 bases and J dropped 3 bases, with 8 bases sitting between them. The CDR3 spans 14 residues. CDR3 in DNA: TGTGCCAGCAGTATGGGTTTCTATAATTCACCCCTCCACTTT. It yields the protein CASSMGFYNSPLHF.

The CDR3 coding sequence is TGCAGCCCCGGGAGGGTTAGGTACGAGCAGTACTTC. This sequence encodes CSPGRVRYEQYF. The chain recombines TRBV29-1 with TRBJ2-7, with 8 bases aligning to TRBD2. The CDR3 totals 12 residues. V was clipped by 8 bases and J by 4 bases; unmatched bases: 7. Germline V gene sequence: CDR1 SQVTM, CDR2 ANQGSEA.

This clonotype was seen more than once but under ten times. The chain links TRBV7-2 to TRBJ1-2; D is possibly TRBD1 (5 bases). Germline V gene data show CDR1 as SGHTA and CDR2 as FQGNSA. The germline V and J ends were trimmed by 0 bases and 7 bases, with 15 bases remaining between them. This CDR3 comprises 15 residues. CDR3 protein: CASSLAQTALFGYTF. The DNA of the CDR3 is TGTGCCAGCAGCTTAGCCCAGACAGCGCTTTTTGGCTACACCTTC.

The chain has TRBV10-3 and TRBJ1-2; D remains ambiguous. Trimming removed 7 bases at V and 4 bases at J, with 4 bases between. This CDR3 is built from 10 residues. The germline V gene encodes CDR1 ENHRY and CDR2 SYGVKD. The CDR3 loop is CAIKGYGYTF. The CDR3 coding sequence is TGTGCCATCAAAGGCTATGGCTACACCTTC.

The chain carries TRBV7-2 and TRBJ1-2; tentative D call: TRBD1 (6 bases). Trimming stripped 5 bases from V and 8 bases from J, with 18 bases between. From germline, CDR1 is SGHTA and CDR2 FQGNSA. This CDR3 has 14 residues. CDR3 protein: CASSAPNGGRGYTF. For the CDR3, the DNA is TGTGCCAGCAGCGCACCCAACGGGGGCCGCGGCTACACCTTC.

This clonotype came up a few times. The chain is built from TRBV7-6 and TRBJ1-4, with D possibly being TRBD1 (6 bases). This CDR3 has 15 residues. Trimming took 5 bases from V and 3 from J, leaving 13 bases between them. Germline values: CDR1 SGHVS, CDR2 FNYEAQ. CDR3 amino acids: CASSPMGAANEKLFF. The CDR3 coding sequence is TGTGCCAGCAGCCCCATGGGGGCGGCTAATGAAAAACTGTTTTTT.

This clonotype has ten or more counts. The V gene is TRBV6-1, the J gene TRBJ2-6; D tentatively reads TRBD1 or TRBD2 (5 bases each). The CDR3 contains 17 residues. Per germline, CDR1 MNHNS and CDR2 SASEGT. Trimming removed 5 bases from V and 2 bases from J, with 16 bases in between. The CDR3: CASSHELRDPGANVLTF. The CDR3 nucleotides read TGTGCCAGCAGTCATGAGTTGAGGGACCCTGGGGCCAACGTCCTGACTTTC.

This clonotype was observed at least ten times. The chain employs TRBV15 and TRBJ2-7, with D perhaps TRBD1 (5 bases). The germline gives CDR1 LNHNV, CDR2 YYDKDF (reference sequence). The V gene lost 0 bases and the J gene lost 3 bases, with 21 bases spanning the gap. The CDR3 totals 18 residues. This CDR3 is CATSREVVGLNGNYEQYF. The CDR3 region has the DNA TGTGCCACCAGCAGAGAAGTGGTGGGGCTAAACGGTAACTACGAGCAGTACTTC.

This clonotype came up many times. DNA for the CDR3: TGTGCCAGCAGCCGCGGACAGGGAGCTAACTATGGCTACACCTTC. This gives the protein CASSRGQGANYGYTF. The rearrangement links TRBV7-6 to TRBJ1-2, with 8 bases that match TRBD1. J was trimmed by 0 bases and V by 5 bases; bases with no gene match: 5. This CDR3 spans 15 amino acids. Germline V gene sequence: CDR1 SGHVS, CDR2 FNYEAQ.

This clonotype showed up many times. The chain uses TRBV14 and TRBJ1-2, with D maybe TRBD1 (5 bases). CDR3 size: 13 residues. The V end was cut by 3 bases, the J end by 4 bases, with 9 bases between. Germline values: CDR1 SGHDN, CDR2 FVKESK. CDR3 in amino acids: CASSHDSLYGYTF. The CDR3 DNA follows: TGTGCCAGCAGCCACGACAGCCTCTATGGCTACACCTTC.

This clonotype has more than one count but fewer than ten. The chain uses TRBV10-3 and TRBJ1-6; the D gene is possibly TRBD1 (5 bases). The CDR3 spans 15 residues. Germline CDR1 ENHRY, CDR2 SYGVKD. The V and J ends lost 6 bases and 8 bases respectively, with 17 bases between them. CDR3 DNA sequence: TGTGCCATCAGCCAAAGGGCGGGACGGGATTCACCCCTCCACTTT. Protein sequence: CAISQRAGRDSPLHF.

This clonotype was detected many times. The CDR3 reads CASSYSTGIYEQYF. The CDR3 DNA is TGTGCCAGCAGTTACTCTACAGGGATCTACGAGCAGTACTTC. This chain uses TRBV6-5 with TRBJ2-7; tentative D call: TRBD1 (6 bases). CDR1 is MNHEY, CDR2 SVGAGI, per germline. The CDR3 has 14 residues. Trimming cost V 0 bases and J 3 bases, with 9 bases left between them.

This clonotype was seen more than once but under ten times. The chain combines TRBV18 with TRBJ2-5; TRBD2 is a possible D gene (6 bases). Trimming shortened V by 1 base and J by 7 bases, and 16 bases separated the two germline ends. Germline assignment: CDR1 KGHSH and CDR2 LQKENI. CDR3 length: 15 amino acids. The CDR3 region is CASSPLQTRSATQYF. Written as DNA, the CDR3 is TGTGCCAGCTCACCACTACAGACTAGATCGGCGACCCAGTACTTC.

For the CDR3, the DNA is TGCAGTGCTAGAGATCGAGCGGCCTACAATGAGCAGTTCTTC. Translated: CSARDRAAYNEQFF. The rearrangement joins TRBV20-1 to TRBJ2-1, with D possibly being TRBD2 (5 bases). The CDR3 length is 14 residues. The V end was cut by 0 bases, the J end by 2 bases, with 8 bases between. Germline V lookup: CDR1 DFQATT, CDR2 SNEGSKA (reference sequence).

J is TRBJ1-1 and V is TRBV19; 7 bases agree with TRBD1. V lost 7 bases to trimming and J lost 0 bases; unmatched junction nucleotides: 11. This CDR3 is 16 amino acids long. Germline V lookup: CDR1 LNHDA, CDR2 SQIVND (reference sequence). The CDR3 nucleotides are TGTGCCAGTACAGGGTGGACAGGTACGATGAACACTGAAGCTTTCTTT. This gives the protein CASTGWTGTMNTEAFF.